This TCR beta chain was identified in a study of blood T cell repertoires in COVID-19 (dated by TCRdb to the early 2020s). In the study overall: The collaborator samples originated in the United States, Italy and Spain and spanned the acute and convalescent phases of COVID-19. Deeply sampled blood TCRbeta repertoires from subjects exposed to, actively infected with, or recovered from COVID-19 were included in the dataset. Where available, HLA class I and class II types were taken from metadata supplied by the sample provider and were not determined by assay-based typing. A de-identified subject ID, COVID-19 status, age in years and sex were almost always included in the sample metadata. Samples were obtained from the ongoing ImmuneRACE study (first 160 participants) and from about 1,300 subjects provided by 6 global collaborators. The material from the prospective study consisted of cDNA or gDNA derived from T cells, B-cell-depleted T cells, or PBMCs. A freely available public database, intended as a resource for researchers studying the immune response to SARS-CoV-2, is where the repertoires were released. General study outcomes and caveats: The quantity of clinical and demographic metadata differed by source and by participant and was supplied without curation.

Another Seattle source contributed samples from volunteer blood donors who had recovered from COVID-19. Each collaborating institution followed its own protocols to collect whole blood in K2EDTA tubes. For TCRbeta analysis, collaborators shipped samples in one of three forms: frozen whole blood, isolated PBMCs, or DNA extracted from either of those sample types. TCRbeta CDR3 regions were amplified from genomic DNA using the immunoSEQ Assay, a bias-controlled multiplex PCR. In the source study's methods: The number of nucleated cells in each sample was estimated by amplification of reference gene primers within the assay. To quantify the absolute abundance of each unique TCRbeta CDR3 rearrangement, sequence reads were collapsed and filtered. For each sample, productive Simpson clonality was calculated as the square root of Simpson's diversity index across productive rearrangements. TCRdb's version of the immuneACCESS table is confined to in-frame rearrangements and falls short of the full clone set. An unresolved V gene accounts for under half of the shortfall where checked; the remainder is of unknown origin. From that table come the V and J calls and clone size; the DNA was used to work out D and trimming. Within this sample are a few hundred thousand clones, with about 87% of them counted one time only. Of the sample, 4% is held by the ten largest clones.

On this clone: Its cognate antigen has yet to be identified. No base quality values were provided; no much bigger clone lies one nucleotide off.

The germline V gene specifies SGHVS as CDR1 and FNYEAQ as CDR2. Cut back by 1 base and 4 bases, the V and J ends lie 11 bases apart. Spanning cysteine to phenylalanine, the CDR3 consists of 15 amino acids. The read is trimmed to its CDR3 DNA, 45 bases read in frame from base 1. The V gene is TRBV7-6 and the J gene is TRBJ1-3, and TRBD1 may be the D gene, going by 6 matching bases. The receptor's source is a man in his 60s who had recovered from COVID-19. Sequencing input: peripheral blood. The nucleotide sequence is TGTGCCAGCAGCTTAGTTGCAGGGGCAGGAAACACCATATATTTT. It translates to CASSLVAGAGNTIYF.